Described below is a single T cell receptor beta chain sequence and its context. Its recognized antigen is unknown. No clone much larger than this one lies a single base away; base qualities are absent. These data are taken from a study of graft-versus-host responses after intestinal transplantation (dated by TCRdb to 2020 to 2022). Study-wide context: The transplants that recipients got were multivisceral, liver-intestinal, or isolated intestinal. Bulk TCR-beta CDR3 sequencing was used to track graft-versus-host and host-versus-graft alloreactive T cell clones in the graft, circulation and bone marrow after intestinal transplantation. Rather than being sequenced by the commercial service, samples from a few later patients were sequenced in-house on an Illumina MiSeq and processed with MiXCR. A cohort of 24 intestinal transplant recipients, including one retransplant, was enrolled, and a few patients lacking pretransplant specimens were excluded. Alloreactive clones were identified by sequencing pre-transplant mixed lymphocyte reaction products and comparing these products with unstimulated pre-transplant donor and recipient T cells. Donor T cell macrochimerism was defined as a peak of at least 4% donor T cells among recipient peripheral blood mononuclear cells. Every recipient was given anti-thymocyte globulin induction, followed by approximately 3 years of maintenance tacrolimus and steroids. Overall study outcomes, separate from this receptor: Early after transplant, peak levels of circulating GvH clones were associated with declines in HvG clones. In patients with donor T cell macrochimerism, the allografts had high GvH to HvG T cell clonal ratios. GvH clones turned up in recipient bone marrow, with some appearing earlier in ileal mucosa or blood, a pattern consistent with an intestinal mucosal origin. The conclusions were limited by the relatively low number and heterogeneity of the intestinal transplant patients.

V is shortened by 4 bases, J by 2 bases, and the region joining them spans 18 bases. CDR1 SGDLS and CDR2 YYNGEE are derived from the germline V gene. The CDR3, from cysteine to phenylalanine, totals 16 residues. Of the read, only the CDR3 DNA is kept; its 48 bases are in frame from base 1. The time point tag for this specimen amounts to: cells obtained before transplantation from donor or recipient. CD3+CD4+ and CD3+CD8+ populations were FACS-sorted from unstimulated pre-transplant donor and recipient cells taken from spleen or lymph nodes. Receptors were amplified or captured by the immunoSEQ multiplex PCR assay. In most patients, genomic DNA was isolated using the Qiagen DNeasy Blood and Tissue Kit and sent frozen to Adaptive Biotechnologies for TCR sequencing. For most patients, high-throughput TCR-beta CDR3 sequencing of genomic DNA was performed by Adaptive Biotechnologies. In the authors' own workflow: Adaptive's ImmunoSEQ software was the source of the TCR sequencing data for roughly 19 patients, while a few other patients were processed with MiXCR and VDJtools. CD4 versus CD8 sorting errors were corrected by removing sequences found in both subsets at a frequency ratio below 5:1. CDR3 nucleotide sequences shared by donor and recipient were removed because the origin of these sequences could not be assigned. To count as alloreactive, a clone needed at least 2-fold expansion over unstimulated cells and a minimum CFSE-low frequency of 0.002% (template counts) or 0.001% (read counts). A clone was considered mappable if detected in the sequenced pre-transplant spleen, lymph node, or MLR CFSE-low populations of the donor or recipient. The cumulative frequency of alloreactive clones was calculated as a percentage of all sequences, weighted by copy number. Sourced from immuneACCESS, this table was stored by TCRdb with only in-frame sequences that have V and J called. A share of the clones is absent; for the studies checked, an unresolved V gene accounts for under half, and the remainder has no known explanation. That table gives V, J and clone size, and the DNA gave D and trimming. The sample profile shows approximately 100,000 clones; roughly 90% of them were found once. The ten largest clones take up about 1% of the sample.

This specimen consisted of unstimulated CD4+ T cells sorted from spleen or lymph node cells, obtained before intestinal transplant. The V and J genes are TRBV9 and TRBJ2-5; the D gene lacks a confident call. The TCR was taken from a human donor who received an intestinal transplant. The CDR3 corresponds to CASSPRISSGQETQYF. The sequenced DNA is TGTGCCAGCAGCCCTCGAATTAGCAGTGGGCAAGAGACCCAGTACTTC.